Given below is one T cell receptor (beta chain) in context. Its specific antigen is unknown. No base quality information exists; no much larger clone differs at one position. In total, more than 500 healthy bone marrow donors made up the cohort. At the time of sampling, every cohort member was nominally healthy, though immune exposures that went unrecorded were likely present. The donor tested CMV seronegative, placing the donor among the 350 or so seronegative members of the cohort. A peripheral blood sample was collected from each donor, and TCR beta sequencing was performed on peripheral blood mononuclear cells. The Qiagen DNeasy Blood Extraction Kit was used to extract genomic DNA from the blood cell samples. This sample was included in a study of cytomegalovirus exposure and HLA in healthy donors (TCRdb year 2017). Turning to the overall study: An earlier analysis of approximately 550 of the donors reported 250 to 350 Gb of sequence data and roughly 110 million unique TCR beta sequences from some 180 million T cells. The study aimed to test whether cataloging public T cell receptors could reveal signatures of past pathogen exposure. The study used immunosequencing to profile the T cell repertoires of 666 subjects and linked those repertoires to cytomegalovirus serostatus. To predict cytomegalovirus infection status, the study brought together high-throughput TCR immunosequencing, statistical association of individual TCRs with disease status, and machine learning. Typing coverage differed by locus: A, B, C, DRB1 and DQB1 were typed in roughly 620-640 donors, DQA1 in about 560, DPA1 in around 610, and DPB1 in 400 to 480. Among under 450 genotyped donors of the cohort, an average of around 240,000 unique TCR beta nucleotide sequences were sequenced per donor, around 20% of them non-productive. HLA typing covered class I and class II loci at four-digit resolution. Genome-wide SNP genotypes for about 60% of the 666 donors were used in a later genetic analysis, which treated that subset as a discovery cohort. The genetic ancestry cluster associated with self-reported Caucasian donors included 70% to 85% of the 398 genotyped donors. Rather than drawing on any new phenotypic data, the later analysis identified candidate immune exposures from TCR beta sequences and the way those sequences occurred across donors. Several DR-DQ haplotypes were treated as single units for association and clustering because of strong linkage in the cohort. In an earlier analysis of a few hundred of the donors, high-throughput TCR beta sequencing was used to judge whether each TCR beta V gene segment behaved as functional or pseudogenic. Around 330 gigabases of sequencing data and 91 million or so unique TCR sequences made up an early release that covered under 750 HLA-typed donors. In a later analysis, previously published TCR beta repertoires from several hundred donors were re-analyzed and high-resolution HLA genotyping was added so that TCR occurrence patterns could be studied. Along with the approximately 650-subject first cohort, a separate validation cohort of 120 different subjects was used. Every discovery cohort repertoire had been produced on one sequencing platform. Alongside the repertoire data, information on donor age, sex, ethnicity and CMV serostatus was compiled.

Broader findings and caveats from the paper: It was suggested by the authors that the approach could potentially be generalized to other disease states and immunological phenotypes. V-gene and J-gene trimming of TCR beta chains was associated with a missense DCLRE1C variant in a later genetic analysis, and the association was replicated in an independent cohort. A total of about 150 TCR beta chains were listed by the study as associated with cytomegalovirus. A cluster of highly shared sequence variants was judged likely to represent a technical artifact of the sequencing pipeline. The classifier was reported to diagnose cytomegalovirus status with high specificity and sensitivity in both the original and validation cohorts. Because the 87-base-pair reads could not distinguish some IMGT-functional V segments, including TRBV6-2 and TRBV6-3, those segments were excluded. The only immune exposure information available for the cohort was CMV serostatus. An earlier analysis of several hundred of the donors showed that most TCR beta V segments appeared in productive rearrangements either about 87% or about 30% of the time, which broadly matched IMGT annotations. In this cohort, only TCR beta chains were sequenced, and detectable features were limited by the absence of alpha or paired-chain data. In a later analysis, the rate of TCR association differed among HLA loci, with DRB1 alleles having the most associated TCRs and HLA-C alleles having the fewest. In vitro tests confirmed that a few of the cytomegalovirus-associated TCR beta chains recognize cytomegalovirus antigens. A later analysis found that most CMV-associated TCR beta chains appeared HLA-restricted, with HLA associations seemingly driven largely by CMV exposure. The earlier analysis of almost 600 of the donors excluded about 16 rarely observed V segments, including chromosome 9 orphons, because counts were too low. HLA typing was unavailable for some donors at each locus, so association tests used only the typed subset. According to a later analysis, parvovirus B19, influenza, CMV and Epstein-Barr virus appeared linked to several top co-occurrence clusters. Sequencing depth was assumed to be roughly uniform across donors in the presence/absence analyses, though that assumption may not hold. When HLA alleles, especially DR and DQ, strongly co-occurred, attributing TCR associations to individual alleles was difficult. According to a later genetic analysis, donors in an Asian-associated ancestry cluster had fewer N-insertions in productive TCRs than the roughly 670-donor mean. In a later analysis, over 15,000 TCR beta sequences were associated with specific HLA alleles at a false discovery rate of 0.05. Most TCR sequences were observed very rarely across donors, whereas some public TCRs were present in many individuals. Linkage disequilibrium might explain the correlated functional status among segregating V segments, but an unknown experimental factor could not be excluded. A further reported finding was that TCR beta sequences accurately predicted the HLA-A and HLA-B alleles for most subjects in the first cohort. A later analysis found that HLA-associated TCR beta chains were more clonally expanded and had lower generation probabilities than equally common non-associated chains.

Trimming at the junction amounts to 6 bases on V and 1 base on J, and the germline ends lie 15 bases apart. The CDR3 starts with the cysteine, ends with the phenylalanine, and has 15 residues. The kept DNA is CDR3 alone, 45 bases in frame from the first base. CDR1 is given as WSHSY and CDR2 as SAAADI, both from the germline V gene. Libraries came from the immunoSEQ multiplex PCR assay. For the multiplex PCR, a mixture combining 60 forward primers for TCR Vbeta segments and 13 reverse primers for TCR Jbeta segments was used. The CDR3 region of rearranged TCR beta genes was amplified from genomic DNA by a multiplex PCR assay. The amplified TCR beta libraries were sequenced on the Illumina HiSeq System as 87-base-pair reads. Under the source paper's analysis protocol: In a later analysis, some 80 million unique TCR beta chains were counted across the approximately 640 repertoires, and around 11 million of these chains were shared by at least two donors. A nearest-neighbor algorithm error-corrected the raw reads and collapsed the reads into unique sequences, merging closely related sequences to remove PCR and sequencing errors. To assign V, D and J gene segments, CDR3 sequences were aligned to IMGT reference sequences. For a sequence to be retained, a match of at least six nucleotides was required to both a V gene segment and a J gene segment. A rearrangement counted as productive if the CDR3 had no stop codons and remained in frame with V and J, and every other rearrangement counted as non-productive. CDR3 was defined according to IMGT convention as the region running from the second conserved V-encoded cysteine to the conserved J-encoded phenylalanine. The earlier analysis of a few hundred of the donors excluded sequences that lacked an unambiguous match to a single V gene segment. An earlier analysis of several hundred of the donors classified V segments as functional when productive rearrangements were above 56.7% and as segregating when the standard deviation between donors was above 5%. A statistical classification framework was developed to diagnose cytomegalovirus status using the catalog of TCR beta chain sequences. In a later analysis, TCR nucleotide sequences were compared against IMGT/GENE-DB human TR gene sequences so that V and J genes could be assigned. In a later analysis, CDR3 sequences and most-parsimonious VDJ recombination scenarios were assigned using the TCRdist pipeline. A later analysis defined each TCR beta chain by its CDR3 amino acid sequence plus V-gene family, and excluded reads lacking a unique V-gene family. A later analysis removed roughly 590 highly shared, low-generation-probability nucleotide sequences to deal with suspected cross-contamination and a sequencing artifact. In a later analysis, a clonal expansion index was calculated for each public chain from normalized within-repertoire ranks of inferred template counts. In a later analysis, generation probabilities were computed using a VDJ recombination model fitted to out-of-frame rearrangements, and the results were checked against IGoR. Hypergeometric tests were used in a later analysis to score TCR-TCR, TCR-HLA and TCR-CMV co-occurrence, with a repertoire-size bias correction applied to the TCR pairs. A later analysis estimated false discovery rates by permuting HLA or CMV assignments 20 times. In a later analysis, co-occurring TCRs were grouped using DBSCAN, with TCRdist sequence similarity added in when clustering inside HLA-allele-positive subsets. Co-occurrence clustering excluded repertoires with fewer than 30,000 or more than 120,000 public chains, plus five with anomalous nucleotide sharing. This is the immuneACCESS table as TCRdb keeps it, with only in-frame sequences that have V and J called. A part of the clones is gone; compared with another copy, unresolved V genes explain less than half, and the rest is unexplained. That table furnishes V, J and clone size, whereas the DNA furnished D and trimming. The sample table records about 200,000 clones; approximately 82% of these occur just once. The top ten hold 1.7% of the sample.

The chain is assembled from TRBV10-2 and TRBJ1-2; matching of 6 bases hints at TRBD1 as the D gene. The sample taken for sequencing was PBMCs. The sequence derives from a woman aged 18 to 35 in good health and CMV-seronegative. This receptor has the CDR3 CASREPRGINYGYTF. In nucleotides, the sequence is TGCGCCAGCAGAGAACCAAGGGGGATTAACTATGGCTACACCTTC.